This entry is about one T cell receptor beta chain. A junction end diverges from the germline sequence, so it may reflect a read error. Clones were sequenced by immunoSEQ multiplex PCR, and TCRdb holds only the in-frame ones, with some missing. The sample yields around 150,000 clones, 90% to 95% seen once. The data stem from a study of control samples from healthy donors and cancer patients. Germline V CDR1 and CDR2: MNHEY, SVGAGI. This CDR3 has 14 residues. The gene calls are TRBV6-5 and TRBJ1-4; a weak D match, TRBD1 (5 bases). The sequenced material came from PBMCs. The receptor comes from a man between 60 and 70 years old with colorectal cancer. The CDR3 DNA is TGTGCCAGCAACACGAGGGGAGCTAAGGAAAAACTGTTTTTT. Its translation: CASNTRGAKEKLFF.